This passage covers 8 T cell receptor beta chains from one sample sequenced in a study of T cell responses to AZD1222 COVID-19 vaccine. Data came from immunoSEQ multiplex PCR; TCRdb stores just in-frame clones and leaves some out. The table includes about 160,000 clones, 88% detected once. This specimen consisted of peripheral blood, obtained 28 days after the second AZD1222 dose. Receptors originate from an adult who received the AZD1222 COVID-19 vaccine.

This chain joins TRBV5-4 and TRBJ2-1; 9 bases match TRBD2. Looked up from germline, CDR1 is SGHNT and CDR2 is YYREEE (reference sequence). The CDR3 runs 16 residues. V trimming: 3 bases; J trimming: 5 bases; junction bases outside the gene matches: 9. Written as DNA, the CDR3 is TGTGCCAGCAGCTCCCGTAGCGGGGGAGGAAACAATGAGCAGTTCTTC. Translating gives CASSSRSGGGNNEQFF.

The gene calls are TRBV12-3 or TRBV12-4 and TRBJ1-2, with D unresolved. The CDR3 runs 13 residues. V gave up 6 bases and J gave up 8 bases, with 16 bases separating them. In DNA form, the CDR3 reads TGTGCCAGCAGGATTGCGAAGGGTGGCGGCTACACCTTC. It translates to CASRIAKGGGYTF.

The chain carries TRBV30 and TRBJ2-2, with 11 bases aligning to TRBD2. The germline CDR1 and CDR2 sequences are GTSNPN and SVGIG (reference sequence). J was trimmed by 7 bases and V by 3 bases; bases with no gene match: 7. The CDR3 has 15 amino acids. The CDR3 DNA reads TGTGCCTGGAGCATAGCGGGGGGGTATGGCGGGGAGCTGTTTTTT. Amino acids: CAWSIAGGYGGELFF.

V and J are TRBV7-9 and TRBJ1-2, with D possibly being TRBD1 (6 bases). V lost 5 bases to trimming and J lost 5 bases, with 18 bases between them. The CDR3 has 15 amino acids. CDR1 is SEHNR and CDR2 is FQNEAQ in the germline V gene (reference sequence). DNA for the CDR3: TGTGCCAGCAGCCCTTACCCCGGACAGACTTATGGCTACACCTTC. Protein product: CASSPYPGQTYGYTF.

V is TRBV27 and J is TRBJ2-7; tentatively, D is TRBD1 (5 bases). V lost 3 bases and J 0 bases, leaving 9 bases between the germline ends. This CDR3 comprises 14 residues. Germline V CDR1 and CDR2: MNHEY, SMNVEV (reference sequence). CDR3: CASSFRQSSYEQYF. DNA for the CDR3: TGTGCCAGCAGTTTTCGACAGAGCTCCTACGAGCAGTACTTC.

A remark on this clone: One end of the junction fails to match germline, which may point to a read error. The chain employs TRBV7-2 and TRBJ2-5; 12 bases are shared with TRBD2. The CDR3 runs to 15 residues. Per the germline V gene, CDR1 is SGHTA and CDR2 is FQGNSA. The CDR3 DNA follows: TGTGCCAGCAGCCTAGCGGGGGGGCGGGATGAGACCCAGTACTTC. Amino acids: CASSLAGGRDETQYF. Using reference TRBV7-2 and TRBJ2-5 for the parts outside the CDR3, the full variable domain is GAGVSQSPSNKVTEKGKDVELRCDPISGHTALYWYRQSLGQGLEFLIYFQGNSAPDKSGLPSDRFSAERTGGSVSTLTIQRTQQEDSAVYLCASSLAGGRDETQYFGPGTRLLVL.

This clone was seen a few times. The chain couples TRBV5-1 to TRBJ1-3; no firm D call. CDR3 size: 14 residues. V lost 7 bases to trimming and J lost 1 base, with 12 bases between them. The germline gives CDR1 SGHRS, CDR2 YFSETQ. CDR3 amino acids: CASARETSGNTIYF. CDR3 bases: TGCGCCAGCGCGCGCGAAACATCTGGAAACACCATATATTTT.

The rearrangement uses TRBV2 and TRBJ1-5; no firm D call. V was shortened by 7 bases and J by 0 bases, with 7 bases between the two germline ends. This CDR3 comprises 13 residues. In germline, CDR1 is SNHLY, CDR2 FYNNEI. The CDR3 region is CASTSGSNQPQHF. As DNA, the CDR3 is TGTGCCAGCACCTCGGGTAGCAATCAGCCCCAGCATTTT. Full variable domain (remainder filled in from reference TRBV2 and TRBJ1-5): EPEVTQTPSHQVTQMGQEVILRCVPISNHLYFYWYRQILGQKVEFLVSFYNNEISEKSEIFDDQFSVERPDGSNFTLKIRSTKLEDSAMYFCASTSGSNQPQHFGDGTRLSIL.